These T cell receptor beta chains were read from a single sample in a study of blood T cell repertoires in COVID-19. TCRdb's copy holds only in-frame clones and misses some; the assay was immunoSEQ multiplex PCR. The repertoire holds 200,000 to 250,000 clones, with about 80% as singletons. Source material: peripheral blood. These receptors were collected from a woman under 40 who had recovered from COVID-19. Each CDR3 is given with its conserved first and last residue.

v_call	j_call	cdr3_aa
TRBV6-5	TRBJ2-7	CASSYGTGRTYEQYF
TRBV3-1/TRBV3-2	TRBJ2-7	CASSQDQWTVSPYEQYF
TRBV6-6	TRBJ1-5	CASSYDQGQPQHF
TRBV7-9	TRBJ2-7	CASSLGTDSPYEQYF
TRBV5-1	TRBJ1-1	CASSVGEGNTEAFF
TRBV28	TRBJ2-7	CASSSSSEAGYEQYF
TRBV19	TRBJ1-4	CASTLGRASAEKLFF
TRBV7-6	TRBJ2-6	CASSSGQASGANVLTF
TRBV19	TRBJ1-1	CASSGTGPHSNTEAFF
TRBV27	TRBJ1-2	CASSLQGYGYTF
TRBV5-8	TRBJ2-7	CASSKGHGDEQYF
TRBV9	TRBJ1-1	CASSAQVMNTEAFF
TRBV28	TRBJ2-7	CASSLPVTRRQYF
TRBV5-1	TRBJ2-7	CASQQGGEQYF
TRBV30	TRBJ2-3	CASRLSPTDTQYF
TRBV30	TRBJ1-4	CAWGAGAFNEKLFF
TRBV27	TRBJ1-2	CASSLGRTSNYGYTF
TRBV6-5	TRBJ2-7	CASSYLAGDRDEQYF
TRBV30	TRBJ2-2	CAWSVQDPTTGELFF
TRBV24-1	TRBJ2-3	CATSDFGRLAVVSTDTQYF
TRBV7-3	TRBJ2-1	CASSLAGTSGGIYNEQFF
TRBV11-3	TRBJ2-1	CASSLGGPNEQFF
TRBV5-1	TRBJ2-2	CASSFVGSGSLGGELFF
TRBV10-3	TRBJ2-3	CAITADRSTDTQYF
TRBV14	TRBJ2-7	CASSQDRIAGGRYEQYF
TRBV28	TRBJ1-5	CASTPGQWDQPQHF
TRBV4-1	TRBJ1-6	CASSQGQGGSPLHF
TRBV7-2	TRBJ2-1	CASSFFTNAESSYNEQFF
TRBV11-2	TRBJ1-2	CASSSNRGPIMGYTF
TRBV5-1	TRBJ2-7	CASSLGAGRAYEQYF
TRBV7-7	TRBJ2-7	CASSLSSGSSYEQYF